This TCR beta chain was documented in a study of blood T cell repertoires in COVID-19. Overall study: The United States, Italy and Spain supplied acute and convalescent COVID-19 samples. T cells, B-cell-depleted T cells, or PBMCs provided the cDNA or gDNA that served as material.

Source study methods: Reference gene primer amplification gave estimated nucleated cell counts. The repertoire was sequenced with immunoSEQ multiplex PCR; TCRdb's copy has only in-frame clones and lacks some. The V and J calls and clone size come from that table; D and trimming were worked out from the DNA. The sample includes tens of thousands of clones, 75% to 90% of them seen just once. The CDR3 length is 14 residues. Germline V gives CDR1 SGHRS, CDR2 YFSETQ. V was cut by 0 bases and J by 5 bases, with 12 bases left in between. This receptor was identified in a human donor in a cohort sampled during active COVID-19. The sample taken for sequencing was peripheral blood. The gene calls are TRBV5-1 and TRBJ2-7; no firm D call. The CDR3 sequence: CASSLEPGRHEQYF. The CDR3 DNA is TGCGCCAGCAGCTTGGAACCGGGTCGGCACGAGCAGTACTTC.